The following is a TCR beta chain sequence with its context. The target antigen is unknown. 13 Jbeta primers and 60 Vbeta primers were used for the PCR. Original handling: As a later analysis found, there were roughly 80 million unique TCR beta chains, of which around 10 million were shared. Clones were sequenced by immunoSEQ multiplex PCR, and TCRdb holds only the in-frame ones, with some missing. Clone size and the V and J calls come from that table; the DNA yielded D and trimming. The sample comprises some 180,000 clones, 75% to 85% of which are singletons, and roughly 1.5% rests with the top ten. This sample is part of a study of cytomegalovirus exposure and HLA in healthy donors. General study findings and limits: Later analysis identified several of the most significant clusters that appeared linked to common viral pathogens.

From germline, CDR1 is SGHVS and CDR2 FQNEAQ. The CDR3 consists of 14 residues. The V segment lost 3 bases and the J segment 4 bases; nucleotides outside the gene matches: 3. The sequenced material came from PBMCs. This rearrangement joins TRBV7-8 to TRBJ1-5; 7 bases map to TRBD1. The receptor was isolated from a man in his late teens or twenties in good health and CMV-seronegative. The CDR3 DNA follows: TGTGCCAGCAGCTTTTACAGGGGTAATCAGCCCCAGCATTTT. This translates into CASSFYRGNQPQHF.